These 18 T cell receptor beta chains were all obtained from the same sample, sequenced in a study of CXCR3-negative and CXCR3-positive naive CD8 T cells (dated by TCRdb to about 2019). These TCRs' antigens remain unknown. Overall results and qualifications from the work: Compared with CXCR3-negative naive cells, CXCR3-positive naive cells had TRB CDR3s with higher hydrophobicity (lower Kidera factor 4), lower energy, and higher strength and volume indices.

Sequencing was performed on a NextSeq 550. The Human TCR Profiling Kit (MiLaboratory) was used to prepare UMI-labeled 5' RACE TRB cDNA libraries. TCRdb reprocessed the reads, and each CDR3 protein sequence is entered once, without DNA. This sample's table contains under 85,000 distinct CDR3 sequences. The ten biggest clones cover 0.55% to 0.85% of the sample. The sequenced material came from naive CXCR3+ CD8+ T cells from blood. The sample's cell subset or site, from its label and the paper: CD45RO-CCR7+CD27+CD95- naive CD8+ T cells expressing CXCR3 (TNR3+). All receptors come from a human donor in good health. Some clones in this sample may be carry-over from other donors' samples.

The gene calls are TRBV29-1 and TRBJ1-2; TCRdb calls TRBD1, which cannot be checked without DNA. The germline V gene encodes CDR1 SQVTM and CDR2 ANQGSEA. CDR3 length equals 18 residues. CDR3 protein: CSVESLGGQGQLDYGYTF.

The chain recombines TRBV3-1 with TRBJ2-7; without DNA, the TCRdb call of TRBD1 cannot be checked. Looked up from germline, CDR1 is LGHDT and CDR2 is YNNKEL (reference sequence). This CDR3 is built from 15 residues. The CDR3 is CASSQGTGTGFEQYF.

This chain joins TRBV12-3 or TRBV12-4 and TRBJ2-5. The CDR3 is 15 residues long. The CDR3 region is CASQTRSTYQETQYF.

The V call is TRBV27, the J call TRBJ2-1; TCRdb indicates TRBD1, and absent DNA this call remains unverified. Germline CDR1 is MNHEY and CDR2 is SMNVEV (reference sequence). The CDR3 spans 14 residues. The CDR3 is CASSWDRGQAGVFF.

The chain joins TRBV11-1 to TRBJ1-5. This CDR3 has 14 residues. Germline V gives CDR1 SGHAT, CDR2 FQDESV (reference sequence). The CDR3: CASSLSQGGQPQHF.

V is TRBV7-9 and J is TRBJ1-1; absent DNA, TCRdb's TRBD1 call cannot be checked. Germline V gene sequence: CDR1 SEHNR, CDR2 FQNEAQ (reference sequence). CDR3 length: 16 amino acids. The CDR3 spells CASKRDRVSRNTEAFF. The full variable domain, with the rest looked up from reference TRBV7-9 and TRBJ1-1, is DTGVSQNPRHKITKRGQNVTFRCDPISEHNRLYWYRQTLGQGPEFLTYFQNEAQLEKSRLLSDRFSAERPKGSFSTLEIQRTEQGDSAMYLCASKRDRVSRNTEAFFGQGTRLTVV.

The CDR3 region is CASSPGGGQRWDEQFF. The chain uses TRBV7-9 and TRBJ2-1; the D call of TRBD1 rests on TCRdb alone, since no DNA is present to check it. The germline gives CDR1 SEHNR, CDR2 FQNEAQ (reference sequence). The CDR3 contains 16 residues.

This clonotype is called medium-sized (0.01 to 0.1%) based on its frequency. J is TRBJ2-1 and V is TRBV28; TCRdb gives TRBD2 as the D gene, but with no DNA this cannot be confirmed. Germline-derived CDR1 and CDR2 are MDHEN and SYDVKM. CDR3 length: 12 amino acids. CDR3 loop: CASSLPAGEQFF.

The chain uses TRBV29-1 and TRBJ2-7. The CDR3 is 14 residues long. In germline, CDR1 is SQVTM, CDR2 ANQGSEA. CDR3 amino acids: CSALLSYGNYEQYF.

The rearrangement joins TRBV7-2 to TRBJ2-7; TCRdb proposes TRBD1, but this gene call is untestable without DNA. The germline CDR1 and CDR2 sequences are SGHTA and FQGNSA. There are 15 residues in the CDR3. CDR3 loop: CASSLGTGTSYEQYF.

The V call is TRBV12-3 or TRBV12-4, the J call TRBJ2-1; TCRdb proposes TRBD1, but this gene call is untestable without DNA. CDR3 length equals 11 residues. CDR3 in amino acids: CASRWAGEQFF.

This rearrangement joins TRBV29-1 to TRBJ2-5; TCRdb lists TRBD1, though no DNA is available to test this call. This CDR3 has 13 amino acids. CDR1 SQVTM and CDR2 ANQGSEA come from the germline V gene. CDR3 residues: CSAPGPVQETQYF. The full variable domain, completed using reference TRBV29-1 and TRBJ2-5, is SAVISQKPSRDICQRGTSLTIQCQVDSQVTMMFWYRQQPGQSLTLIATANQGSEATYESGFVIDKFPISRPNLTFSTLTVSNMSPEDSSIYLCSAPGPVQETQYFGPGTRLLVL.

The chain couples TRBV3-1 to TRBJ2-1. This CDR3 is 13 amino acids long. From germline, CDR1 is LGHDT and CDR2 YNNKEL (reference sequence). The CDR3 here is CASSQEIAAEQFF.

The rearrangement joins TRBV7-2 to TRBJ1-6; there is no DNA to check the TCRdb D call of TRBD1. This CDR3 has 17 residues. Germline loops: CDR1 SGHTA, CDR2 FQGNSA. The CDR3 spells CASSLAPQGMNNSPLHF.

The CDR3 protein is CASRSGQGTDTQYF. This chain uses TRBV5-1 with TRBJ2-3; lacking DNA, the TRBD1 call made by TCRdb goes unchecked. The CDR3 is made up of 14 amino acids. Germline-derived CDR1 and CDR2 are SGHRS and YFSETQ.

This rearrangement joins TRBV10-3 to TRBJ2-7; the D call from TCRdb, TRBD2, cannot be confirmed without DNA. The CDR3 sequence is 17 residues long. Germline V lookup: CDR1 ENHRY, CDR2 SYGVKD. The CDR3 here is CAISESYRGGFSYEQYF.

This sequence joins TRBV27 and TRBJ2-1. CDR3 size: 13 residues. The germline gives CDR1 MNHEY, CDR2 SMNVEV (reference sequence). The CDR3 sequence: CASTISPYNEQFF.

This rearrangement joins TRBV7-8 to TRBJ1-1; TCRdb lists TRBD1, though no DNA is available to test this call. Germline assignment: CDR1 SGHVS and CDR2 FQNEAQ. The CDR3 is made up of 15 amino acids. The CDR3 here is CASSFPDSEDTEAFF.